These 28 T cell receptor beta chains came from one sample sequenced in a study of T-cell memory formation after mild COVID-19. In TCRdb, the 5' RACE reads were re-called with MiXCR into one record per CDR3 protein. The table includes 300,000 to 400,000 distinct CDR3 sequences, 20% to 25% detected once. Source material: PBMCs or a T cell subset sorted from them (not recorded which). These receptors originate from an adult woman who had mild COVID-19 (a few samples of this study predate the infection). Cell type and time point are not known.

This clonotype has a handful of counts. This sequence joins TRBV6-4 and TRBJ2-4; no firm D call. Trimming removed 3 bases from V and 6 bases from J, with 18 bases in between. Germline V lookup: CDR1 MRHNA, CDR2 SNTAGT. This CDR3 is built from 16 residues. The DNA of the CDR3 is TGTGCCAGCAGTGAATCCCAGGTCGAAGTTTCAAACATTCAGTACTTC. Its translation: CASSESQVEVSNIQYF.

The genes are TRBV4-2 and TRBJ2-3, with TRBD2 identical over 15 bases. Germline loops: CDR1 LGHNA, CDR2 YNFKEQ. The CDR3 has 16 amino acids. The junction had 1 base not matched to a gene; V was cut back by 2 bases and J by 4 bases. CDR3 bases: TGTGCCAGCAGCCAATGGACTAGCGGGGGGGCAGATACGCAGTATTTT. Encoded protein: CASSQWTSGGADTQYF.

V usage is TRBV7-6 and J usage is TRBJ2-5, with D perhaps being TRBD1 or TRBD2 (5 bases each). Germline assignment: CDR1 SGHVS and CDR2 FNYEAQ. V gave up 1 base and J gave up 5 bases, with 11 bases separating them. The CDR3 contains 14 residues. CDR3 coding DNA: TGTGCCAGCAGCTTAGATGGGGGAGCGGAGACCCAGTACTTC. It encodes CASSLDGGAETQYF. Variable domain in full (rest from reference TRBV7-6 and TRBJ2-5): GAGVSQSPRYKVTKRGQDVALRCDPISGHVSLYWYRQALGQGPEFLTYFNYEAQQDKSGLPNDRFSAERPEGSISTLTIQRTEQRDSAMYRCASSLDGGAETQYFGPGTRLLVL.

The genes are TRBV10-2 and TRBJ1-1; D may be TRBD1 (5 bases). Trimming removed 2 bases at V and 4 bases at J, with 14 bases between. The germline V gene encodes CDR1 WSHSY and CDR2 SAAADI. CDR3 length: 15 residues. In nucleotides, the CDR3 is TGCGCCAGCAGTGAGAAGATCGGGGGTAGCACTGAAGCTTTCTTT. Translation gives CASSEKIGGSTEAFF.

This clonotype was detected many times. This chain links TRBV5-1 with TRBJ2-7; TRBD2 aligns across 12 bases. This CDR3 has 19 residues. The germline V gene encodes CDR1 SGHRS and CDR2 YFSETQ. V lost 1 base and J lost 4; bases outside the gene matches: 15. The CDR3 loop is CASSLSGLAGRSFPYEQYF. CDR3 nucleotides: TGCGCCAGCAGCTTGAGCGGACTAGCGGGACGTAGTTTCCCATACGAGCAGTACTTC.

The table lists this clonotype with a few counts. The gene calls are TRBV7-2 and TRBJ1-1, with TRBD1 identical over 9 bases. The germline V gene encodes CDR1 SGHTA and CDR2 FQGNSA. The CDR3 contains 15 residues. V lost 5 bases to trimming and J lost 6 bases; unmatched junction nucleotides: 10. The CDR3 loop reads CASSPRTGVGAEAFF. DNA for the CDR3: TGTGCCAGCAGCCCGAGGACAGGGGTGGGAGCTGAAGCTTTCTTT.

This chain uses TRBV2 with TRBJ1-1; D is unresolved. Germline CDR1 is SNHLY and CDR2 is FYNNEI. The germline V and J ends were trimmed by 5 bases and 1 base, with 11 bases remaining between them. The CDR3 is 14 amino acids. The CDR3 region is CASSPGPRNTEAFF. The CDR3 bases are TGTGCCAGCAGTCCCGGACCGCGGAACACTGAAGCTTTCTTT.

The V call is TRBV20-1, the J call TRBJ2-7; D is unresolved. V lost 3 bases, J lost 0 bases, and 15 bases lay in between. The CDR3 totals 15 residues. CDR1 is DFQATT, CDR2 SNEGSKA, per germline (reference sequence). The CDR3 spells CSARAPNRVSYEQYF. The CDR3 bases are TGCAGTGCTAGGGCGCCGAACAGAGTCTCCTACGAGCAGTACTTC.

This clonotype was observed a handful of times. This chain connects TRBV7-6 to TRBJ2-7; no clear D. The CDR3 covers 14 residues. Deletions cut 4 bases from V and 5 bases from J, with 15 bases between. Per germline, CDR1 SGHVS and CDR2 FNYEAQ. CDR3 residues: CASSSHESPDEQYF. The DNA of the CDR3 is TGTGCCAGCAGCTCTCATGAGAGTCCGGACGAGCAGTACTTC.

This clonotype was counted a single time. The chain recombines TRBV9 with TRBJ2-5; D gene unclear. Trimming shortened V by 0 bases and J by 2 bases, and 5 bases separated the two germline ends. CDR3 size: 13 residues. Per the germline V gene, CDR1 is SGDLS and CDR2 is YYNGEE. CDR3 coding DNA: TGTGCCAGCAGCGTAGAGGATCAAGAGACCCAGTACTTC. Translated, it gives CASSVEDQETQYF. Full variable domain (rest looked up from reference TRBV9 and TRBJ2-5): DSGVTQTPKHLITATGQRVTLRCSPRSGDLSVYWYQQSLDQGLQFLIQYYNGEERAKGNILERFSAQQFPDLHSELNLSSLELGDSALYFCASSVEDQETQYFGPGTRLLVL.

The chain links TRBV7-2 to TRBJ2-4; 7 positions match TRBD1. V was clipped by 6 bases and J by 5 bases; unmatched bases: 4. Germline CDR1 SGHTA, CDR2 FQGNSA. CDR3 size: 13 residues. CDR3 sequence: CASSRGHENIQYF. Written as DNA, the CDR3 is TGTGCCAGCAGTAGGGGGCACGAAAACATTCAGTACTTC.

Details on this clonotype: At one boundary the junction diverges from the germline segment, which might be a read error. V and J are TRBV6-1 and TRBJ1-5; the D gene is possibly TRBD1 (6 bases). Germline V CDR1 and CDR2: MNHNS, SASEGT. The CDR3 has 16 amino acids. The CDR3 bases are TGTGCCAGCAGTGGGGGGAAGACAGGCGGGAATCAGACCCAGCATTTT. It is translated as CASSGGKTGGNQTQHF.

This clonotype was counted only a few times. The chain links TRBV7-9 to TRBJ2-3; 8 bases match TRBD2. CDR1 is SEHNR, CDR2 FQNEAQ, per germline (reference sequence). The CDR3 contains 15 residues. The V and J ends lost 7 bases and 3 bases, in that order; junction bases with no gene match: 9. CDR3 DNA sequence: TGTGCCAGCAAACCTAGCGGGCCTAAAACAGATACGCAGTATTTT. This translates into CASKPSGPKTDTQYF. Full variable domain (missing parts from reference TRBV7-9 and TRBJ2-3): DTGVSQNPRHKITKRGQNVTFRCDPISEHNRLYWYRQTLGQGPEFLTYFQNEAQLEKSRLLSDRFSAERPKGSFSTLEIQRTEQGDSAMYLCASKPSGPKTDTQYFGPGTRLTVL.

In its sample, this clonotype was seen a few times. The chain employs TRBV11-2 and TRBJ2-7, with 9 nucleotides matching TRBD2. Germline V lookup: CDR1 SGHAT, CDR2 FQNNGV. Germline trimming cut 4 bases from V and 4 bases from J; bases unmatched to any gene: 17. The CDR3 consists of 18 residues. CDR3 bases: TGTGCCAGCAGCTCCGCCCGCGTGTTAGCGGGAGCTAGGTACGAGCAGTACTTC. Amino acids: CASSSARVLAGARYEQYF.

Many counts were recorded for this clonotype. At one of its ends the junction is not consistent with the germline gene, which may arise from a read error. This chain uses TRBV7-7 with TRBJ2-5, with D possibly matching TRBD1 (6 bases). The CDR3 sequence is 14 residues long. Looked up from germline, CDR1 is SSHAT and CDR2 is FNYEAQ (reference sequence). CDR3 loop: CASSLGGPQETQYF. The CDR3 nucleotides read TGTGCTAGCAGCTTAGGGGGTCCCCAAGAGACCCAGTACTTC.

This chain links TRBV2 with TRBJ2-1; tentatively, D is TRBD2 (6 bases). The V end was cut by 4 bases, the J end by 6 bases, with 16 bases between. The CDR3 contains 15 residues. CDR1 is SNHLY and CDR2 is FYNNEI in the germline V gene. The CDR3 DNA is TGTGCCAGCAGTGGTTGGGGTCAGGGAGGCAATGAGCAGTTCTTC. It yields the protein CASSGWGQGGNEQFF.

This chain links TRBV7-9 with TRBJ1-5; D remains unclear. Germline CDR1 SEHNR, CDR2 FQNEAQ (reference sequence). CDR3 length equals 12 residues. Between the trimmed V and J ends, which lost 0 bases and 6 bases, there was a span of 3 bases. CDR3 in amino acids: CASSLAPQPQHF. Written as DNA, the CDR3 is TGTGCCAGCAGCTTAGCGCCTCAGCCCCAGCATTTT. Based on the CDR3 plus reference TRBV7-9 and TRBJ1-5, the full variable domain is DTGVSQNPRHKITKRGQNVTFRCDPISEHNRLYWYRQTLGQGPEFLTYFQNEAQLEKSRLLSDRFSAERPKGSFSTLEIQRTEQGDSAMYLCASSLAPQPQHFGDGTRLSIL.

This clonotype was counted a few times. The V gene is TRBV19, the J gene TRBJ2-7, with 9 positions matching TRBD2. The CDR3 is 16 amino acids. Germline trimming cut 4 bases from V and 0 bases from J; bases unmatched to any gene: 7. In germline, CDR1 is LNHDA, CDR2 SQIVND (reference sequence). The CDR3, as DNA: TGTGCCAGTAGTAGAGGAGCGGGAGGCCTCTCCTACGAGCAGTACTTC. Its protein product is CASSRGAGGLSYEQYF.

The genes are TRBV27 and TRBJ2-1; tentatively, D is TRBD2 (6 bases). The ends were cut back, 6 bases at V and 8 bases at J, with 14 bases in the middle. This CDR3 has 13 amino acids. The V gene's germline CDR1 is MNHEY and CDR2 SMNVEV (reference sequence). Here the CDR3 DNA reads TGTGCCAGCAGCGGGAGTGGTCCCTATGAGCAGTTCTTC. This gives the protein CASSGSGPYEQFF.

The V gene is TRBV5-6, the J gene TRBJ2-3; the match to TRBD2 covers 7 bases. The J segment lost 0 bases and the V segment lost 6 bases, leaving 7 bases of the junction unmatched. Germline V gene lookup returns CDR1 SGHDT and CDR2 YYEEEE. There are 15 residues in the CDR3. The CDR3 reads CASTSLAASTDTQYF. In DNA, the CDR3 is TGTGCCAGCACCAGTCTAGCGGCTAGCACAGATACGCAGTATTTT.

This clonotype was found a few times. The chain combines TRBV4-3 with TRBJ1-2; D remains ambiguous. The CDR3 has 16 amino acids. V lost 4 bases and J lost 2, with 17 bases in between. Germline V gene lookup returns CDR1 LGHNA and CDR2 YSLEER. DNA for the CDR3: TGCGCCAGCAGCCCCCGAGAGATGACGAGCAACTATGGCTACACCTTC. Translated: CASSPREMTSNYGYTF.

This clonotype has only a few counts. The chain is built from TRBV7-6 and TRBJ2-1; 11 bases agree with TRBD1. The germline CDR1 and CDR2 sequences are SGHVS and FNYEAQ. CDR3 length equals 20 residues. Germline trimming cut 0 bases from V and 1 base from J; bases unmatched to any gene: 11. The CDR3 DNA reads TGTGCCAGCAGCTTAGCGCTACGATTAGGACAGGGGGCTTCCTACAATGAGCAGTTCTTC. This translates into CASSLALRLGQGASYNEQFF.

The chain has TRBV7-8 and TRBJ1-2, with D tentatively TRBD1 (6 bases). The V end lost 10 bases, the J end lost 5 bases, and 35 bases lay between the germline ends. This CDR3 comprises 19 residues. Per germline, CDR1 SGHVS and CDR2 FQNEAQ. CDR3: CATTIQFGVGGRESYGYTF. The CDR3 nucleotides read TGTGCCACCACCATTCAGTTCGGCGTTGGGGGCAGAGAATCTTATGGCTACACCTTC.

The chain has TRBV12-3 or TRBV12-4 and TRBJ2-5; the D gene is possibly TRBD1 (7 bases). V was trimmed by 10 bases and J by 5 bases, leaving 14 bases between them. The CDR3 extends over 12 amino acids. The CDR3: CATRPGGETQYF. CDR3 nucleotides: TGTGCCACAAGACCAGGGGGGGAGACCCAGTACTTC.

The sample holds a few counts of this clonotype. This sequence joins TRBV5-5 and TRBJ2-1, with TRBD2 matching over 12 bases. This CDR3 has 15 residues. The trim removed 3 bases at V and 13 bases at J, leaving 11 bases unmatched. In germline, CDR1 is SGHKS, CDR2 YYEKEE (reference sequence). CDR3 DNA: TGTGCCAGCAGCTGGCCGACTAGCGGGAGTGGAGCTCAGTTCTTC. It codes for CASSWPTSGSGAQFF.

The chain joins TRBV11-2 to TRBJ2-7; TRBD2 aligns across 9 bases. V lost 5 bases to trimming and J lost 2 bases; unmatched junction nucleotides: 22. This CDR3 region has 20 residues. Germline V gene lookup returns CDR1 SGHAT and CDR2 FQNNGV. The CDR3 coding sequence is TGTGCCAGCAGCCTAACCGCGACTAGCGGCGCTCCGACCTACCCCTACGAGCAGTACTTC. Translated: CASSLTATSGAPTYPYEQYF. Based on the CDR3 plus reference TRBV11-2 and TRBJ2-7, the full variable domain is EAGVAQSPRYKIIEKRQSVAFWCNPISGHATLYWYQQILGQGPKLLIQFQNNGVVDDSQLPKDRFSAERLKGVDSTLKIQPAKLEDSAVYLCASSLTATSGAPTYPYEQYFGPGTRLTVT.

The chain has TRBV5-1 and TRBJ1-1, with TRBD1 identical over 7 bases. The CDR3 is 15 residues long. The V segment lost 4 bases and the J segment 0 bases; nucleotides outside the gene matches: 6. Germline CDR1 SGHRS, CDR2 YFSETQ. The CDR3 here is CASSISTGMNTEAFF. CDR3 nucleotides: TGCGCCAGCAGCATTTCGACAGGGATGAACACTGAAGCTTTCTTT.

Only a few counts were recorded for this clonotype. The genes are TRBV7-8 and TRBJ2-1; TRBD2 aligns across 8 bases. Germline values: CDR1 SGHVS, CDR2 FQNEAQ. This CDR3 is built from 16 residues. The V gene end was trimmed by 5 bases and the J gene end by 0 bases; junction bases not matched to a gene: 6. CDR3 loop: CASSDFREGSYNEQFF. The CDR3 bases are TGTGCCAGCAGCGACTTTCGGGAGGGCTCCTACAATGAGCAGTTCTTC.